The 28 T cell receptor beta chains given below trace back to one sample, sequenced in a study of blood T cell repertoires in COVID-19. Measured with immunoSEQ multiplex PCR; TCRdb has only the in-frame clones, and not every one. The sample includes about 68,000 clones, about 85% of them seen just once. Sequencing was carried out using peripheral blood. All receptors derive from a woman aged 50 to 60 with COVID-19, enrolled during active disease.

The chain employs TRBV7-8 and TRBJ2-1; the D is unclear. CDR1 SGHVS and CDR2 FQNEAQ come from the germline V gene. With 2 bases removed from V and 6 bases from J, the gap between germline ends came to 8 bases. The CDR3 is 13 amino acids. The CDR3 protein is CASSLTSVNEQFF. The CDR3 DNA sequence: TGTGCCAGCAGCTTAACTTCCGTCAATGAGCAGTTCTTC.

The chain links TRBV27 to TRBJ2-5; 8 bases match TRBD2. The CDR3 totals 15 residues. The trim removed 2 bases at V and 3 bases at J, leaving 5 bases unmatched. CDR1 is MNHEY and CDR2 is SMNVEV in the germline V gene (reference sequence). The CDR3 protein is CASSLGGRPEETQYF. The DNA for the CDR3 is TGTGCCAGCAGTTTAGGCGGGAGGCCCGAAGAGACCCAGTACTTC.

The chain recombines TRBV4-1 with TRBJ2-1; the match to TRBD2 covers 7 bases. The germline V gene has CDR1 MGHRA and CDR2 YSYEKL. The CDR3 covers 19 residues. The V segment lost 0 bases and the J segment 3 bases; nucleotides outside the gene matches: 14. The CDR3: CASSQDSWGLGGSYNEQFF. DNA of the CDR3: TGCGCCAGCAGCCAAGATAGTTGGGGCTTGGGCGGGAGCTACAATGAGCAGTTCTTC.

This chain connects TRBV18 to TRBJ2-5; TRBD1 agrees at 7 bases. Germline CDR1 KGHSH, CDR2 LQKENI. The CDR3 contains 14 residues. The ends lost 4 bases at V and 5 bases at J; junction bases unmatched: 7. As DNA, the CDR3 is TGTGCCAGCTCACTGGACAGGAGGAGGGAGACCCAGTACTTC. Its protein is CASSLDRRRETQYF.

The chain recombines TRBV5-1 with TRBJ2-3; TRBD2 is a possible D gene (6 bases). Trimming took off 0 bases at V and 7 bases at J, with 12 bases between the two ends. CDR3 length equals 14 residues. Per the germline V gene, CDR1 is SGHRS and CDR2 is YFSETQ. This CDR3 is CASSLEGGIHTQYF. The CDR3 DNA reads TGCGCCAGCAGCTTGGAGGGCGGGATACATACGCAGTATTTT.

The chain has TRBV19 and TRBJ2-1; 8 nucleotides align to TRBD2. Trimming took 9 bases from V and 0 from J; bases not matched to a gene: 4. This CDR3 spans 14 amino acids. CDR1 is LNHDA, CDR2 SQIVND, per germline (reference sequence). CDR3 nucleotide sequence: TGTGCCAGCTCAGCGGGAGACTCCTACAATGAGCAGTTCTTC. It yields the protein CASSAGDSYNEQFF.

This chain joins TRBV10-3 and TRBJ2-1, with 8 bases lining up with TRBD1. The CDR3 spans 15 residues. V was clipped by 6 bases and J by 7 bases; unmatched bases: 11. Germline values: CDR1 ENHRY, CDR2 SYGVKD. The CDR3: CAIRSGTGNYNEQFF. In DNA, the CDR3 is TGTGCCATCAGATCCGGGACAGGTAATTATAATGAGCAGTTCTTC.

To note about this clone: Mismatch with germline at one junction end may stem from a read error. The V call is TRBV6-5, the J call TRBJ2-7; the D gene is possibly TRBD1 (6 bases). Per the germline V gene, CDR1 is MNHEY and CDR2 is SVGAGI. This CDR3 comprises 13 residues. The CDR3 protein is CASKQGISYEQYF. Here the CDR3 DNA reads TGTGCTAGCAAACAGGGAATCTCCTACGAGCAGTACTTC.

The genes are TRBV24-1 and TRBJ1-2; possible D gene TRBD1, 5 bases. V was clipped by 4 bases and J by 4 bases, with 18 bases between them. CDR3 length: 16 residues. Germline loops: CDR1 KGHDR, CDR2 SFDVKD. CDR3 protein: CATSDPQGIGPYGYTF. As DNA, the CDR3 is TGTGCCACCAGTGACCCCCAGGGAATCGGGCCCTATGGCTACACCTTC.

The chain employs TRBV7-2 and TRBJ1-1, with 10 nucleotides matching TRBD1. CDR1 and CDR2 (germline): SGHTA, FQGNSA. This CDR3 has 14 amino acids. With V trimmed by 4 bases and J by 5 bases, 4 bases remained unmatched. The CDR3 sequence: CASSSRTGGTEAFF. The CDR3 DNA sequence: TGTGCCAGCAGCTCCCGGACAGGGGGGACTGAAGCTTTCTTT.

This chain connects TRBV11-3 to TRBJ2-3; D perhaps matches TRBD1 (6 bases). Trimming removed 3 bases from V and 2 bases from J, with 15 bases in between. Germline V gene data show CDR1 as SGHNT and CDR2 as YENEEA. The CDR3 loop spans 16 amino acids. The chain's CDR3 is CASSLAFRGVTDTQYF. CDR3 DNA: TGTGCCAGCAGCTTGGCTTTCAGGGGAGTCACAGATACGCAGTATTTT.

The chain couples TRBV2 to TRBJ2-1, with D tentatively TRBD1 (6 bases). This CDR3 has 15 amino acids. V lost 1 base and J lost 9, with 16 bases in between. CDR1 and CDR2 (germline): SNHLY, FYNNEI. The CDR3 nucleotides read TGTGCCAGCAGTGAAGAGGGGGTCGGGAAACGTGAGCAGTTCTTC. It yields the protein CASSEEGVGKREQFF.

This chain connects TRBV5-1 to TRBJ1-2, with 11 bases aligning to TRBD1. Germline V gives CDR1 SGHRS, CDR2 YFSETQ. V lost 0 bases, J lost 7 bases, and 5 bases stayed unmatched. CDR3 length: 15 residues. The chain's CDR3 is CASSLGGQGAGGYTF. DNA for the CDR3: TGCGCCAGCAGCTTGGGCGGACAGGGGGCAGGTGGCTACACCTTC.

The chain uses TRBV7-2 and TRBJ2-7; 14 positions match TRBD2. Germline V gene sequence: CDR1 SGHTA, CDR2 FQGNSA. This CDR3 has 16 residues. J gave up 7 bases and V 4 bases, and 9 bases lay outside the gene matches. The CDR3 sequence is CASSSLGTSGSYEQYF. Written as DNA, the CDR3 is TGTGCCAGCAGCTCTTTAGGGACTAGCGGGAGTTATGAGCAGTACTTC.

This chain uses TRBV3-1 (or the pseudogene TRBV3-2) with TRBJ1-6; 9 nucleotides align to TRBD1. The V and J ends lost 2 bases and 12 bases, in that order; junction bases with no gene match: 11. Germline V CDR1 and CDR2: LGHDT, YNNKEL (reference sequence). This CDR3 contains 16 residues. CDR3 sequence: CASSQRGQGKWEPLHF. CDR3 in DNA: TGTGCCAGCAGCCAACGGGGACAGGGCAAATGGGAACCCCTCCACTTT.

The V gene is TRBV19, the J gene TRBJ2-2, with 14 bases aligning to TRBD2. The CDR3 contains 18 residues. The germline V gene has CDR1 LNHDA and CDR2 SQIVND (reference sequence). Germline trimming cut 6 bases from V and 0 bases from J; bases unmatched to any gene: 6. CDR3 bases: TGTGCCAGTAGAAGACTAGCGGGAGGGTTCGCGAACACCGGGGAGCTGTTTTTT. Its protein product is CASRRLAGGFANTGELFF. The complete variable domain, with remaining parts taken from reference TRBV19 and TRBJ2-2, reads DGGITQSPKYLFRKEGQNVTLSCEQNLNHDAMYWYRQDPGQGLRLIYYSQIVNDFQKGDIAEGYSVSREKKESFPLTVTSAQKNPTAFYLCASRRLAGGFANTGELFFGEGSRLTVL.

The V and J genes are TRBV5-1 and TRBJ2-5, with 7 bases that match TRBD2. V was pared by 2 bases and J by 2 bases, with 6 bases of the junction left unmatched. CDR1 is SGHRS and CDR2 is YFSETQ in the germline V gene. The CDR3 loop spans 15 amino acids. The CDR3 reads CASSFLASGQETQYF. For the CDR3, the DNA is TGCGCCAGCAGCTTCTTGGCTAGCGGACAAGAGACCCAGTACTTC.

The V call is TRBV2, the J call TRBJ2-3; 10 bases fit TRBD2. CDR1 SNHLY and CDR2 FYNNEI come from the germline V gene. Trimming took 9 bases from V and 6 from J; bases not matched to a gene: 9. The CDR3 covers 14 residues. CDR3 region: CASRLAGGRDTQYF. The CDR3 coding sequence is TGTGCCAGTCGATTAGCGGGAGGCCGGGATACGCAGTATTTT.

The chain couples TRBV6-1 to TRBJ2-7; the match to TRBD2 covers 7 bases. This CDR3 has 15 amino acids. V gave up 0 bases and J gave up 2 bases; unmatched junction bases: 4. Germline assignment: CDR1 MNHNS and CDR2 SASEGT. The CDR3 nucleotides read TGTGCCAGCAGTGAAGCAGCTAGCGGACCCTACGAGCAGTACTTC. It translates to CASSEAASGPYEQYF.

This chain links TRBV10-1 with TRBJ2-1; TRBD2 matches at 12 bases. Unmatched junction bases numbered 11, after V lost 10 bases and J lost 7 bases. The CDR3 loop spans 15 amino acids. Germline values: CDR1 WNHNN, CDR2 SYGVQD (reference sequence). The CDR3 is CATPTSSGRDNEQFF. The DNA of the CDR3 is TGCGCCACCCCAACTTCTAGCGGGAGGGATAATGAGCAGTTCTTC.

The genes are TRBV18 and TRBJ2-2; D is ambiguous. Trimming pared 6 bases from V and 6 bases from J, leaving 11 bases between. This CDR3 spans 13 amino acids. Germline V gene data show CDR1 as KGHSH and CDR2 as LQKENI. CDR3 protein: CASSPVAAGELFF. CDR3 DNA sequence: TGTGCCAGCTCTCCCGTAGCAGCCGGGGAGCTGTTTTTT.

V usage is TRBV29-1 and J usage is TRBJ2-7; 7 bases are a match to TRBD2. The CDR3 spans 11 residues. Germline V CDR1 and CDR2: SQVTM, ANQGSEA. The J segment lost 7 bases and the V segment lost 6 bases, leaving 6 bases of the junction unmatched. CDR3 coding DNA: TGCAGCGTCAGGGAGGGGCAAGAGCAGTACTTC. It encodes CSVREGQEQYF.

This chain uses TRBV6-5 with TRBJ2-3, with D possibly TRBD1 on 5 matching bases. Trimming left V 11 bases short and J 0 bases short, with 15 bases between. The CDR3 spans 14 residues. Germline V gene lookup returns CDR1 MNHEY and CDR2 SVGAGI. CDR3: CAASQGLSTDTQYF. Written as DNA, the CDR3 is TGTGCCGCCTCCCAGGGTCTTAGCACAGATACGCAGTATTTT.

The rearrangement uses TRBV5-1 and TRBJ2-1; tentatively, D is TRBD2 (5 bases). The V end lost 0 bases, the J end lost 7 bases, and 14 bases lay between the germline ends. Germline lookup yields CDR1 SGHRS and CDR2 YFSETQ. CDR3 length equals 15 residues. The DNA of the CDR3 is TGCGCCAGCAGCTTGGTGCGGGCCCGAGGGAATGAGCAGTTCTTC. Translation: CASSLVRARGNEQFF. Looking up the rest from reference TRBV5-1 and TRBJ2-1 gives the full variable domain: KAGVTQTPRYLIKTRGQQVTLSCSPISGHRSVSWYQQTPGQGLQFLFEYFSETQRNKGNFPGRFSGRQFSNSRSEMNVSTLELGDSALYLCASSLVRARGNEQFFGPGTRLTVL.

V gene TRBV6-4 combines with J gene TRBJ2-2; D not certain. The length of the CDR3 is 15 residues. The V gene's germline CDR1 is MRHNA and CDR2 SNTAGT. The V end was cut by 6 bases, the J end by 1 base, with 12 bases between. This chain's CDR3 is CASRFVHENTGELFF. The CDR3 bases are TGTGCCAGCAGATTTGTACACGAGAACACCGGGGAGCTGTTTTTT.

The chain is built from TRBV18 and TRBJ2-7, with 13 bases that match TRBD2. Germline trimming cut 2 bases from V and 0 bases from J; bases unmatched to any gene: 13. The CDR3 is 20 residues long. From germline, CDR1 is KGHSH and CDR2 LQKENI. The CDR3 reads CASSPKGGLAGTRSSYEQYF. The CDR3 bases are TGTGCCAGCTCACCAAAGGGGGGACTAGCGGGAACTAGGAGCTCCTACGAGCAGTACTTC.

As for this clone: Other DNA sequences of this sample code for an identical CDR3. The rearrangement uses TRBV5-1 and TRBJ2-1; no firm D call. V lost 0 bases and J 0 bases, leaving 7 bases between the germline ends. The CDR3 contains 15 residues. The germline V gene has CDR1 SGHRS and CDR2 YFSETQ. CDR3: CASSLGSFSYNEQFF. For the CDR3, the DNA is TGCGCCAGCAGCTTGGGTAGCTTCTCCTACAATGAGCAGTTCTTC.

The rearrangement links TRBV7-2 to TRBJ2-3; 10 bases line up with TRBD1. This CDR3 contains 15 residues. The J segment lost 5 bases and the V segment lost 6 bases, leaving 8 bases of the junction unmatched. Germline-derived CDR1 and CDR2 are SGHTA and FQGNSA. CDR3 DNA sequence: TGTGCCAGCAGACAAGACAGGGGGCGAGGAGATACGCAGTATTTT. This encodes CASRQDRGRGDTQYF. Variable domain in full (rest from reference TRBV7-2 and TRBJ2-3): GAGVSQSPSNKVTEKGKDVELRCDPISGHTALYWYRQSLGQGLEFLIYFQGNSAPDKSGLPSDRFSAERTGGSVSTLTIQRTQQEDSAVYLCASRQDRGRGDTQYFGPGTRLTVL.